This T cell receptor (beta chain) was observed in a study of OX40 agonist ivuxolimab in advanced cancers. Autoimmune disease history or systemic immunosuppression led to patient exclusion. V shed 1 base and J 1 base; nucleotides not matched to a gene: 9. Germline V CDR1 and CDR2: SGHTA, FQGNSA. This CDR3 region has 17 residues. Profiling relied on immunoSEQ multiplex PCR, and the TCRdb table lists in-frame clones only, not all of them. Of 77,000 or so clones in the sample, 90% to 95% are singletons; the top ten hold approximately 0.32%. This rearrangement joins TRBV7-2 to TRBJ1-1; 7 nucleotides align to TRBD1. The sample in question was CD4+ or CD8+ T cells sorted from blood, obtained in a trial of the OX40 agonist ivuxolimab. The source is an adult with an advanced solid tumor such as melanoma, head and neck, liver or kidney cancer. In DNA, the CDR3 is TGTGCCAGCAGCTTAGGAGGTGGACAGGCGACGAACACTGAAGCTTTCTTT. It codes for CASSLGGGQATNTEAFF.